Listed below are T cell receptor beta chains from one sample, sequenced in a study of response to subunit inactivated influenza vaccine. A single record per CDR3 protein comes from TCRdb applying MiXCR to the RT-PCR reads. The table has 700,000 to 800,000 distinct CDR3 sequences, approximately 17% seen once. Sequenced here: PBMCs from blood, sampled approximately 5 days after vaccination. These receptors originate from a man in his fifties or sixties who received an inactivated influenza vaccine. CDR3s include the opening cysteine and the closing phenylalanine or tryptophan. A D gene is named only where the DNA matches it firmly. For some rows the clone size is stated as once, few or many, or as a class when expanded; others skip it.

>.|.|TRBV24-1|TRBJ2-1
CATSGPWDNEQFF
TGTGCCACCAGTGGGCCCTGGGACAATGAGCAGTTCTTC
>.|.|TRBV20-1|TRBJ2-1
CSARPGRIQGIGRNEQFF
TGCAGTGCTAGACCCGGCAGGATCCAGGGGATTGGGCGCAATGAGCAGTTCTTC
>.|.|TRBV28|TRBJ1-5
CASGSGGDALSQHF
TGTGCCAGCGGCAGTGGGGGAGATGCTTTATCCCAGCATTTT
>.|once|TRBV28|TRBJ1-4
CATLGGNEKLFF
TGTGCCACCTTGGGGGGGAATGAAAAACTGTTTTTT
>TRBD2|.|TRBV7-9|TRBJ2-1
CASSLAAGGSYNEQFF
TGTGCCAGCAGCTTAGCAGCGGGAGGCTCCTACAATGAGCAGTTCTTC
>TRBD2|.|TRBV20-1|TRBJ2-1
CSARDLGTTSYNEQFF
TGCAGTGCTAGAGATCTTGGGACTACCTCCTACAATGAGCAGTTCTTC
>.|few|TRBV7-2|TRBJ2-7
CASSLARDIGAYEQYF
TGTGCCAGCAGCTTAGCGCGGGACATTGGGGCCTACGAGCAGTACTTC
>.|.|TRBV29-1|TRBJ2-7
CSAAPGTYSYEQYF
TGCAGCGCTGCCCCGGGAACTTACTCCTACGAGCAGTACTTC
>.|.|TRBV7-2|TRBJ1-1
CASSLTGHNEAFF
TGTGCCAGCAGCCTGACGGGACACAATGAAGCTTTCTTT
>TRBD1|.|TRBV24-1|TRBJ2-5
CATSDSTGPEETQYF
TGTGCCACCAGTGATTCGACAGGGCCCGAAGAGACCCAGTACTTC
>.|many|TRBV6-2/TRBV6-3|TRBJ1-1
CASRSRQGVGTEAFF
TGTGCCAGCAGGTCCCGCCAGGGAGTTGGCACTGAAGCTTTCTTT
>.|.|TRBV20-1|TRBJ2-1
CSATSRSGHFDEQFF
TGCAGTGCCACATCCCGGAGCGGACATTTTGATGAGCAGTTCTTC
>.|.|TRBV6-5|TRBJ1-2
CASSYMRGGYTF
TGTGCCAGCAGTTACATGCGGGGTGGCTACACCTTC
>.|.|TRBV6-5|TRBJ2-7
CASSYRQFGPYEQYF
TGTGCCAGCAGTTACCGACAGTTCGGACCCTACGAGCAGTACTTC
>.|.|TRBV5-1|TRBJ2-7
CASRHSATGYYEQYF
TGCGCCAGCAGACATTCGGCGACAGGATACTACGAGCAGTACTTC
>TRBD2|many|TRBV4-2|TRBJ2-7
CASSHPKGGGSSYEQYF
TGTGCCAGCAGCCACCCCAAGGGCGGGGGAAGCTCCTACGAGCAGTACTTC
>.|few|TRBV7-8|TRBJ2-7
CASSLARGGNEQYF
TGTGCCAGCAGCTTAGCCAGGGGGGGGAACGAGCAGTACTTC
>TRBD1|.|TRBV20-1|TRBJ2-3
CSARDPRTGPQDTQYF
TGCAGTGCTAGAGACCCTAGGACAGGCCCCCAGGATACGCAGTATTTT
>.|.|TRBV6-1|TRBJ2-7
CASSPRSGGKEQYF
TGTGCCAGCAGTCCAAGGAGTGGAGGTAAAGAGCAGTACTTC
>.|many|TRBV6-6|TRBJ1-2
CASRKGGDYGYTF
TGTGCCAGCAGAAAAGGGGGTGACTATGGCTACACCTTC
>TRBD1|few|TRBV7-9|TRBJ1-2
CASSGGQGPYGYTF
TGTGCCAGCAGCGGGGGACAGGGGCCCTATGGCTACACCTTC
>TRBD2|few|TRBV27|TRBJ2-7
CASRGVTSESLKQYF
TGTGCCAGCAGGGGGGTGACTAGCGAGAGTCTCAAGCAGTACTTC
>.|.|TRBV20-1|TRBJ1-2
CSAHRQNYGYTF
TGCAGTGCCCACCGACAGAACTATGGCTACACCTTC
>.|.|TRBV7-9|TRBJ2-7
CASSLAGENYEQYF
TGTGCCAGCAGCTTAGCGGGGGAGAACTACGAGCAGTACTTC